This T cell receptor beta chain emerged from a study of T cell changes during pregnancy in multiple sclerosis. The CDR3 consists of 13 residues. CDR1 and CDR2 from the germline V gene are SSHAT and FNYEAQ (reference sequence). A word on this clone: A junction boundary mismatches the germline segment, possibly from a read error.

TCRdb keeps only in-frame clones here, not all; method: immunoSEQ multiplex PCR. This sample yields approximately 60,000 clones, of which roughly 91% are seen a single time; approximately 1.2% belongs to the top ten. The TCR was taken from a female donor with multiple sclerosis, enrolled in a pregnancy study. The sequences come from peripheral blood, collected in the second trimester of pregnancy. The genes are TRBV7-7 and TRBJ2-5, with a tentative D call TRBD1 (6 bases). In DNA, the CDR3 is TGTGCTAGCAGTCTTGACTCAGGGGACGCCCAGTACTTC. Residues: CASSLDSGDAQYF.